The rows below give T cell receptor beta chains drawn from one sample of a study of neurological immune-mediated disorders. One entry per CDR3 protein, called by TCRdb with MiXCR from the 5' RACE reads. The sample yields about 40,000 distinct CDR3 sequences, 2% to 2.5% seen once. The sequenced material came from PBMCs. The receptors shown here come from a man aged 50 to 59 with multiple sclerosis. Each CDR3 is given without its conserved first and last residue.

TRBV20-1,SARDLAYGEDTQY
TRBV20-1,SALSGFDTEAF
TRBV4-1,ASSQDASQYYNSPLH
TRBV20-1,SAPSGGENNEQF
TRBV5-1,ASSGTSGGNKNIQY
TRBV5-1,ASSPQGGPAQH
TRBV11-3,ASSLGQGVVHEQF
TRBV12-3/TRBV12-4,ASSLPGTQETQY
TRBV6-5,ASWGAASEQY
TRBV20-1,SARASGSGEQY
TRBV15,ATSRDREGNEQY
TRBV2,ASITPGLTDTQY
TRBV30,AWSLGWYNEQF
TRBV12-3/TRBV12-4,ASSWGRTGELF
TRBV6-4,ASIQLQGAVTNEKLF
TRBV6-5,ASSARQGLGSPLH
TRBV5-1,ASSWGGEMNTEAF
TRBV4-3,ASSQDTRRYEQY
TRBV15,ATSNGRTGYEQY
TRBV5-1,ASTPGQGATNTEAF
TRBV10-3,AISEWQAETQY
TRBV7-2,ASSDTIIPPQH
TRBV5-1,ASSLQTGASYNEQF
TRBV20-1,SARAGGRDTQY
TRBV12-3/TRBV12-4,ASGQGASLGYT
TRBV5-1,ASSLLGPNYGYT
TRBV11-2,ASSFDTGTDISYEQY
TRBV7-6,ASSTGLTREQETQY
TRBV7-9,ASSLGNSNQPQH
TRBV6-5,ASSYTAGGPQH
TRBV20-1,SAHRGRYEQY
TRBV7-2,ASRSGGLPWEQY